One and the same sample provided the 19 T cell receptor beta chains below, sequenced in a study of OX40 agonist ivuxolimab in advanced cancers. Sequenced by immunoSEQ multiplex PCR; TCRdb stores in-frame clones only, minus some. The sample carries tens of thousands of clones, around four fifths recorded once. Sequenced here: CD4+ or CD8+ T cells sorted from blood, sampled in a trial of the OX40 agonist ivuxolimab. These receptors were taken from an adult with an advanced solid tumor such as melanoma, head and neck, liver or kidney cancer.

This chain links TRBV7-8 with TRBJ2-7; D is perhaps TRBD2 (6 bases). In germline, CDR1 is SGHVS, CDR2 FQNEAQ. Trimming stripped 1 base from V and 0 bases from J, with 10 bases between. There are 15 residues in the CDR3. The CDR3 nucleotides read TGTGCCAGCAGCTTAGAGGGAGGTTCCTCCTACGAGCAGTACTTC. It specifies CASSLEGGSSYEQYF.

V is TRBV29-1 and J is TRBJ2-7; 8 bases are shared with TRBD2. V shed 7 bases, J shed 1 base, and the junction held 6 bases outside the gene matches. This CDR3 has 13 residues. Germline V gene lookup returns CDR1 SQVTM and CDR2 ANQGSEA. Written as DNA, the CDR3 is TGCAGCGGGATCCTAGCGGGTTCCTACGAGCAGTACTTC. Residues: CSGILAGSYEQYF.

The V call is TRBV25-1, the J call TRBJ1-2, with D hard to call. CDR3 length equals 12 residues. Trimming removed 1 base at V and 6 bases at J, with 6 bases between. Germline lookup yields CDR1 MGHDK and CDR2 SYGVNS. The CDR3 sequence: CASSEWYDGYTF. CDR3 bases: TGTGCCAGCAGTGAATGGTATGATGGCTACACCTTC.

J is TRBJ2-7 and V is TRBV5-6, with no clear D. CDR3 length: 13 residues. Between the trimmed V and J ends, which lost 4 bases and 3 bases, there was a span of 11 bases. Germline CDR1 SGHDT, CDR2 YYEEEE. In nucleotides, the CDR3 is TGTGCCAGCAGCCAGGTACAGAACTACGAGCAGTACTTC. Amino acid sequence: CASSQVQNYEQYF.

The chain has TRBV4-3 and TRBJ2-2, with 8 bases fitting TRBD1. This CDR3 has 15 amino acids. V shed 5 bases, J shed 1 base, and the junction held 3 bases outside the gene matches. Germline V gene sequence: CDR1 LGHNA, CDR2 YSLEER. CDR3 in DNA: TGCGCCAGCAGCACTGACAGGGGGAACACCGGGGAGCTGTTTTTT. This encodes CASSTDRGNTGELFF.

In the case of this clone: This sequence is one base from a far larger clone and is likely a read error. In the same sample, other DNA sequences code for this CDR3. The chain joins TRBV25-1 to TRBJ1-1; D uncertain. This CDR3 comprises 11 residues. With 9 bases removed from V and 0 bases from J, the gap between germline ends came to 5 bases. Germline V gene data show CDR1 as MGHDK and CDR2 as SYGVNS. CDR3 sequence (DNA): TGTGCCAGTAGGGTGAACACTGAAGCTTTCTTT. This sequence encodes CASRVNTEAFF. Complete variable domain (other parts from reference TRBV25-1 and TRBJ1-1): EADIYQTPRYLVIGTGKKITLECSQTMGHDKMYWYQQDPGMELHLIHYSYGVNSTEKGDLSSESTVSRIRTEHFPLTLESARPSHTSQYLCASRVNTEAFFGQGTRLTVV.

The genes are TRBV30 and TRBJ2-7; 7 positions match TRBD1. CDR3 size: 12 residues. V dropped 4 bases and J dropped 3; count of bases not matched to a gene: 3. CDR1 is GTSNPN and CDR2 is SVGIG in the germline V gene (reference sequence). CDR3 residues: CAWTRDSYEQYF. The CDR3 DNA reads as TGTGCCTGGACCAGGGACAGCTACGAGCAGTACTTC.

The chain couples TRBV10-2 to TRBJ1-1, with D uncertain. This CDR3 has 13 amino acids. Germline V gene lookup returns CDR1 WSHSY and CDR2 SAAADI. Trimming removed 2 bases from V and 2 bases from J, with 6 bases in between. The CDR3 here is CASSENANTEAFF. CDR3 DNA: TGCGCCAGCAGTGAGAACGCTAACACTGAAGCTTTCTTT.

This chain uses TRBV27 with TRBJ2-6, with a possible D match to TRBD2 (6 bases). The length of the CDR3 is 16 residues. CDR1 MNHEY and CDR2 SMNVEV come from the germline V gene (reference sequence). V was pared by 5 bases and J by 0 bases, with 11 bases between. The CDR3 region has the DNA TGTGCCAGCAGTCCGGGACTGAGCTCTGGGGCCAACGTCCTGACTTTC. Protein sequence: CASSPGLSSGANVLTF.

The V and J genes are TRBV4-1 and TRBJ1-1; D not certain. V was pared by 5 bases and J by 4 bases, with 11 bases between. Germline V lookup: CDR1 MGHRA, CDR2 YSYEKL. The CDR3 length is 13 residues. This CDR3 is CASSVRGVTEAFF. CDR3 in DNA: TGCGCCAGCAGCGTCCGCGGGGTCACTGAAGCTTTCTTT.

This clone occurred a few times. The CDR3: CLGLVNNEQFF. CDR3 coding DNA: TGCTTGGGGCTAGTTAACAATGAGCAGTTCTTC. The rearrangement uses TRBV20-1 and TRBJ2-1; D may be TRBD1 (5 bases). Looked up from germline, CDR1 is DFQATT and CDR2 is SNEGSKA (reference sequence). The CDR3 length is 11 residues.

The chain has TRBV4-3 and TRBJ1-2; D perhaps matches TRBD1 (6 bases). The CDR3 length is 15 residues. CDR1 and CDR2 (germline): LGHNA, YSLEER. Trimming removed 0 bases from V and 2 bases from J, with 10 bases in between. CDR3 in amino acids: CASSQDGGANYGYTF. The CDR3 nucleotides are TGCGCCAGCAGCCAAGATGGGGGGGCCAACTATGGCTACACCTTC.

The CDR3 nucleotides are TGTGCCAGCAGTTTCGGGACAGGGGGCGTCGAGCAGTACTTC. Its translation: CASSFGTGGVEQYF. V and J are TRBV28 and TRBJ2-7; 12 bases map to TRBD1. The V gene's germline CDR1 is MDHEN and CDR2 SYDVKM. Trimming removed 3 bases from V and 6 bases from J; junction bases left unmatched: 3. There are 14 residues in the CDR3.

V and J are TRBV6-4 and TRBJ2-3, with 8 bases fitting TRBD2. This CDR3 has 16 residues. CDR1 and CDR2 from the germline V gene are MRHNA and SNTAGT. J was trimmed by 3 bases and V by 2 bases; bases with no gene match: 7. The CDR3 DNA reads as TGTGCCAGCAGTGACCGAAGCGGGAGTGGGACAGATACGCAGTATTTT. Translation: CASSDRSGSGTDTQYF.

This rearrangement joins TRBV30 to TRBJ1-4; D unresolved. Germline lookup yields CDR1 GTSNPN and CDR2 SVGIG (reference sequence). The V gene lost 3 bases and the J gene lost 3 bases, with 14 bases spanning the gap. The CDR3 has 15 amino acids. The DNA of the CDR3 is TGTGCCTGGAGCGTTCCTGGACGCCCTAATGAAAAACTGTTTTTT. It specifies CAWSVPGRPNEKLFF.

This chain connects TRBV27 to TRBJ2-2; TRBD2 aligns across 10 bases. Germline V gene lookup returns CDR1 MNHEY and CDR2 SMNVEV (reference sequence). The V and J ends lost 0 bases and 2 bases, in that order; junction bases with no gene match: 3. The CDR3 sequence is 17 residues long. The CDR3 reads CASSLSLAGANTGELFF. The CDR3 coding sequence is TGTGCCAGCAGTTTATCGCTAGCGGGGGCTAACACCGGGGAGCTGTTTTTT.

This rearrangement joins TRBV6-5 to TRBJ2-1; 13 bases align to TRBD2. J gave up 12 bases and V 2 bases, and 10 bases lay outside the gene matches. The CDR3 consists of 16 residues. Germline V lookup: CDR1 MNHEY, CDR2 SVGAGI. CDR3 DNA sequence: TGTGCCAGCAGTTACCGGACTAGCGGGAGTTATTTGGTGCAGTTCTTC. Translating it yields CASSYRTSGSYLVQFF.

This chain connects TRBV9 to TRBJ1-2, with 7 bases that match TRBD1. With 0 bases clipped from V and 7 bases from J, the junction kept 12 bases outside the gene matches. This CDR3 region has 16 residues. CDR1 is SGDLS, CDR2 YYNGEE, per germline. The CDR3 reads CASSVGSTGTNRGYTF. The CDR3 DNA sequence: TGTGCCAGCAGCGTAGGATCGACAGGGACTAATCGTGGCTACACCTTC.

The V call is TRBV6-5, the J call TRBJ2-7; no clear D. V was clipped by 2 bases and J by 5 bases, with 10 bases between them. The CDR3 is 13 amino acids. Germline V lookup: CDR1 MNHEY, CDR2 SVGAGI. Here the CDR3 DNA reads TGTGCCAGCAGTTACCTGAGTTGGAACGAGCAGTACTTC. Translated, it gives CASSYLSWNEQYF.